Sequencing of this T cell receptor (beta chain) was carried out in a study of CDR3 diversity in severe acne. TCRdb independently ran MiXCR on the PCR reads; one entry per CDR3 protein. The repertoire includes under 95,000 distinct CDR3 sequences, about half of them detected once, and roughly a tenth sits in the top ten. The CDR3 loop spans 13 amino acids. The V end lost 7 bases, the J end lost 4 bases, and 13 bases lay between the germline ends. CDR1 is WNHNN and CDR2 is SYGVQD in the germline V gene (reference sequence). The sample was blood. This chain uses TRBV10-1 with TRBJ1-2, with D perhaps TRBD1 (5 bases). This TCR derives from a male donor in good health, serving as a control. CDR3 DNA: TGCGCCAGCAATGGGGCGGAGAGCTATGGCTACACCTTC. Translated, it gives CASNGAESYGYTF.